The present entry profiles one TCR beta chain with its context. What it binds is unknown. This entry comes from a study of cytotoxic CD8 clonotypes in ibrutinib-treated CLL. Across the study: Per sample, productive templates averaged 255,043 and productive rearrangements averaged approximately 87,000. Study observations and caveats: Sustained-remission patients were sampled at one set of times and progressing patients at different ones.

TCR beta library input comprised roughly 1.9 micrograms of genomic DNA from cryopreserved PBMCs. Assay used: immunoSEQ multiplex PCR; TCRdb lists only in-frame clones, some missing. The sample carries roughly 180,000 clones, more than 80% recorded once. The length of the CDR3 is 18 residues. Trimming removed 0 bases from V and 0 bases from J, with 16 bases in between. This material consisted of PBMCs, taken after 24 months of ibrutinib treatment. The chain employs TRBV5-3 and TRBJ1-3; TRBD1 is a possible D gene (5 bases). TRBV5-3 is an ORF for which the function is uncertain. The sequence derives from a human donor with chronic lymphocytic leukemia. CDR3 in DNA: TGTGCCAGAAGCTTGGAGGGGACGGACACGGACTCTGGAAACACCATATATTTT. Protein product: CARSLEGTDTDSGNTIYF.